There are many counts of the clone carrying this T cell receptor beta chain. The target antigen is unknown. Original processing notes: With immunoSEQ giving junction-only sequences and no quality scores, filtering differed. Method: immunoSEQ multiplex PCR; TCRdb's copy keeps in-frame clones and lacks some. That table supplies the V and J calls and clone size; D and trimming were determined from the DNA. In the table there are 950,000 to 1,100,000 clones, about 75% of which are singletons. The ends were cut back, 5 bases at V and 2 bases at J, with 16 bases in the middle. The CDR3 length is 16 residues. Germline V lookup: CDR1 SGHAT, CDR2 FQNNGV. These data belong to a study of shared clonotypes between healthy human individuals. Study results and caveats: Around 5% was the fraction of naive CD4 clonotypes found shared across a few donors. Relative to clonotypes present in all four donors, those not shared had lower generation probabilities. The diversity represented, both genetic and in exposure history, was limited by few donors.

Sequencing was performed on memory CD4+ T cells sorted from blood. Subset defined: CD45RA-negative fraction. The chain joins TRBV11-2 to TRBJ2-1; D gene unclear. The TCR sequence derives from a man aged 18-30 years in good health. CDR3 DNA sequence: TGTGCCAGCAGCCCCCGCCTCTTTGAACCCTACAATGAGCAGTTCTTC. As protein: CASSPRLFEPYNEQFF. The entire variable domain, with the rest obtained from reference TRBV11-2 and TRBJ2-1, is as follows: EAGVAQSPRYKIIEKRQSVAFWCNPISGHATLYWYQQILGQGPKLLIQFQNNGVVDDSQLPKDRFSAERLKGVDSTLKIQPAKLEDSAVYLCASSPRLFEPYNEQFFGPGTRLTVL.